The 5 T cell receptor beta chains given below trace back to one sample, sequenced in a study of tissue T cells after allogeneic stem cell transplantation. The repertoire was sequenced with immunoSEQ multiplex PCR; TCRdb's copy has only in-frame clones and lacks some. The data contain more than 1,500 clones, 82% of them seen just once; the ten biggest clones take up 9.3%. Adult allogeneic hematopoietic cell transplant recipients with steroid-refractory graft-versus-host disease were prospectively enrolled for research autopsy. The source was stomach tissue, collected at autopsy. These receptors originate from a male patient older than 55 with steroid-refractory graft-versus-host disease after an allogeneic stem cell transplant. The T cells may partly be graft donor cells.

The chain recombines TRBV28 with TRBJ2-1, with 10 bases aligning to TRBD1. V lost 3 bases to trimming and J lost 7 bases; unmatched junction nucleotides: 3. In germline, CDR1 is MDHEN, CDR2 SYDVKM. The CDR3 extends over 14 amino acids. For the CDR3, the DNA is TGTGCCAGCAGTTTCGGGACAGGGGAGAATGAGCAGTTCTTC. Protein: CASSFGTGENEQFF.

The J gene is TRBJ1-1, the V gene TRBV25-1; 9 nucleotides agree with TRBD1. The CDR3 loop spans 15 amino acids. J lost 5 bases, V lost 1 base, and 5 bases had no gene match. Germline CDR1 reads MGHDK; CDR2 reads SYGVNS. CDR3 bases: TGTGCCAGCAGTGAATCGGGGACAGGGCAGACTGAAGCTTTCTTT. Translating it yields CASSESGTGQTEAFF.

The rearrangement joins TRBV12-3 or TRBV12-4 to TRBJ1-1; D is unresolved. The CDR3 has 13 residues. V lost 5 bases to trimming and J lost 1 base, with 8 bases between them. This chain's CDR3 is CASSRSGNTEAFF. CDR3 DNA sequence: TGTGCCAGCAGTCGGTCGGGGAACACTGAAGCTTTCTTT.

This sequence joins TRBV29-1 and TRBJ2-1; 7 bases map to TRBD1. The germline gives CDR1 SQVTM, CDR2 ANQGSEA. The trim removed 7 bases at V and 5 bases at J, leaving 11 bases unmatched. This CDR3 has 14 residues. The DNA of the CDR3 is TGCAGCGGAACAGTGACAGGGCTACACAATGAGCAGTTCTTC. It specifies CSGTVTGLHNEQFF.

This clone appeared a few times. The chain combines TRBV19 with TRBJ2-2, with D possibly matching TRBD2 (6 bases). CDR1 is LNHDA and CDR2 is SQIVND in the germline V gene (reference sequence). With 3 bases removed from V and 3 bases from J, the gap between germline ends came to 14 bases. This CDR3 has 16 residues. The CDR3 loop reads CASSIWKGLDTGELFF. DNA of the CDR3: TGTGCCAGTAGTATCTGGAAGGGACTTGACACCGGGGAGCTGTTTTTT.